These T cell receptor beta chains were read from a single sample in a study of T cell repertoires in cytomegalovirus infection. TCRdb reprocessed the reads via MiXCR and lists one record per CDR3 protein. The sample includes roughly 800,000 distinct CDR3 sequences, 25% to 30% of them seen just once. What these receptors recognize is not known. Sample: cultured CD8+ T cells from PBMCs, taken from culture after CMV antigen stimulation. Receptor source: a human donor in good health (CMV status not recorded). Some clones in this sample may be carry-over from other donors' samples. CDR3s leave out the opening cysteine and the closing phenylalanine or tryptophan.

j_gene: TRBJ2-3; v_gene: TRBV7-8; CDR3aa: ASSWGDTQY
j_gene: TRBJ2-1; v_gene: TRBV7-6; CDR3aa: ASSLGPSINEQF
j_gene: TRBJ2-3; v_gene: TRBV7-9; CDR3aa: ASGLQGTQY
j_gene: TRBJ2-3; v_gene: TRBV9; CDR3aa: ASSVESRTDTQY
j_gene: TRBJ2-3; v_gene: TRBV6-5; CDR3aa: ASSYRASGEMGTQY
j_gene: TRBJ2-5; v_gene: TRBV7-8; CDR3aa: ASSLDLFSRSQETQY
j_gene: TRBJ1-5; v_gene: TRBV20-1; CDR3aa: SASTGTGLQPQH
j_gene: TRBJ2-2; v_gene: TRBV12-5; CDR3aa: ASGLDPGTEKPPWNTGELF
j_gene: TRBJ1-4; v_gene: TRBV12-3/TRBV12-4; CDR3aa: ASSFATGGNREKLF
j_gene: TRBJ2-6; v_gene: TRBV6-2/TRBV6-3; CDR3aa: ASSSPIKTIYSPGAGANVLT
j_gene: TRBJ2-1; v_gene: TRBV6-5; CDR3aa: ASSWGLAGGQNNEQF
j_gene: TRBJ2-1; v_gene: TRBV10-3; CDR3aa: AISEPTLAGGVSYNEQF
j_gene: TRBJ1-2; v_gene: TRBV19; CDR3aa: ASSIVTGARGYT
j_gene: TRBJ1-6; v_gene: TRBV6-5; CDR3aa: ASSQDRGLGALH
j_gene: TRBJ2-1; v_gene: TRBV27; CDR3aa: ASSLSTGTVFNEQF